This T cell receptor (beta chain) was retrieved from a study of OX40 agonist ivuxolimab in advanced cancers. Study at large: Each dose-escalation patient presented with hepatocellular carcinoma, melanoma, renal cell or head and neck cancer. Age averaged around 58 years (range roughly 23 to 79), and more than 80% were male. Study results and limitations: Expansion of clones was among the lowest in partial responders at 0.1-3.0 mg/kg. Both blood CD4+ and CD8+ T cells showed clonal growth by week 6 at 0.1 to 3.0 mg/kg.

Comments on this clone: Its antigen remains unidentified.

The V and J ends lost 3 bases and 5 bases, in that order; junction bases with no gene match: 5. Germline lookup yields CDR1 KGHSH and CDR2 LQKENI. The CDR3 totals 16 residues. Sequencing was performed with immunoSEQ multiplex PCR; in TCRdb, only in-frame clones are kept and a portion is missing. The table records tens of thousands of clones, 91% of them present only once. Sequencing used CD4+ or CD8+ T cells sorted from blood, obtained in a trial of the OX40 agonist ivuxolimab. The sequence was obtained from an adult with an advanced solid tumor such as melanoma, head and neck, liver or kidney cancer. This rearrangement joins TRBV18 to TRBJ1-5, with 12 bases fitting TRBD1. The CDR3 protein is CASSPTGTGGDQPQHF. CDR3 in DNA: TGTGCCAGCTCACCGACCGGGACAGGGGGCGATCAGCCCCAGCATTTT.